Listed below are T cell receptor beta chains from one sample, sequenced in a study of regulatory T cells in long-lasting Graves disease. Each CDR3 protein is one row after TCRdb ran MiXCR on the multiplex PCR reads. The sample holds 350,000 to 450,000 distinct CDR3 sequences, 21% seen once. The specimen comprised peripheral blood mononuclear cells (PBMCs), sampled when the disease was refractory, from a patient treated with antithyroid drugs. The receptors here all came from a female donor with Graves disease. Both conserved end residues are part of each CDR3. The D gene is left open where the match is weak. Expanded clones get a size class; other rows say once, few or many, or leave the size out.

CDR3: CASSVDPQAYEQYF; DNA: TGTGCCAGCAGCGTAGACCCACAGGCATACGAGCAGTACTTC; J: TRBJ2-7; D: -; V: TRBV9; size: -
CDR3: CASSSNPRGGNTIYF; DNA: TGTGCCAGCAGTTCTAACCCCCGGGGCGGAAACACCATATATTTT; J: TRBJ1-3; D: -; V: TRBV28; size: many
CDR3: CASSSPATGSETQYF; DNA: TGTGCCAGCAGTTCCCCAGCTACGGGATCAGAGACCCAGTACTTC; J: TRBJ2-5; D: -; V: TRBV28; size: many
CDR3: CASSPREAPRTDTQYF; DNA: TGTGCCAGCAGCCCGCGGGAGGCCCCCCGCACAGATACGCAGTATTTT; J: TRBJ2-3; D: TRBD2; V: TRBV7-8; size: -
CDR3: CATSEPGQGLTGELFF; DNA: TGTGCCACCAGTGAGCCGGGACAGGGCCTCACCGGGGAGCTGTTTTTT; J: TRBJ2-2; D: TRBD1; V: TRBV24-1; size: few
CDR3: CASNWGSYEQYF; DNA: TGTGCCAGCAACTGGGGGTCCTACGAGCAGTACTTC; J: TRBJ2-7; D: -; V: TRBV28; size: many
CDR3: CASSFAGSRNQPQHF; DNA: TGTGCCAGCAGTTTTGCGGGCAGCCGCAATCAGCCCCAGCATTTT; J: TRBJ1-5; D: -; V: TRBV12-3/TRBV12-4; size: -
CDR3: CASTSTGRNYGYTF; DNA: TGTGCCAGCACGTCAACCGGGCGGAACTATGGCTACACCTTC; J: TRBJ1-2; D: -; V: TRBV28; size: -
CDR3: CASSPPPGSLNHNSPPHF; DNA: TGTGCCAGCAGCCCCCCCCCGGGCAGCCTGAACCATAATTCACCCCCCCACTTT; J: TRBJ1-6; D: -; V: TRBV28; size: -
CDR3: CASSFHGYEQYF; DNA: TGTGCCAGCAGTTTCCACGGATACGAGCAATACTTC; J: TRBJ2-4; D: -; V: TRBV28; size: -
CDR3: CASDRTGEKLFF; DNA: TGTGCCAGTGACCGGACGGGAGAAAAACTGTTTTTT; J: TRBJ1-4; D: -; V: TRBV19; size: -
CDR3: CSATDGGAFYEQYF; DNA: TGCAGTGCTACGGATGGGGGGGCCTTCTACGAGCAGTACTTC; J: TRBJ2-7; D: -; V: TRBV20-1; size: -
CDR3: CASSTHRGAKTQYF; DNA: TGTGCCAGCAGTACTCACAGGGGCGCTAAGACCCAGTACTTC; J: TRBJ2-5; D: TRBD1; V: TRBV6-1; size: -
CDR3: CSATGQTNQPRHF; DNA: TGCAGTGCAACCGGACAGACGAATCAGCCCCGGCATTTT; J: TRBJ1-5; D: -; V: TRBV20-1; size: once
CDR3: CSAGTGEQPTSNQPQHF; DNA: TGCAGTGCTGGAACGGGAGAACAGCCAACAAGCAATCAGCCCCAGCATTTT; J: TRBJ1-5; D: -; V: TRBV20-1; size: few
CDR3: CASNPERTGNVYEQFF; DNA: TGTGCCAGCAACCCCGAACGTACGGGAAATGTCTATGAGCAGTTCTTC; J: TRBJ2-1; D: -; V: TRBV7-3; size: -
CDR3: CASSDRGGQHF; DNA: TGTGCCAGCAGCGACCGAGGTGGCCAGCATTTT; J: TRBJ1-5; D: -; V: TRBV28; size: many
CDR3: CASSETWASSKTQYF; DNA: TGTGCCAGCAGTGAAACTTGGGCTAGCTCAAAGACCCAGTACTTC; J: TRBJ2-5; D: -; V: TRBV6-2/TRBV6-3; size: -
CDR3: CASSVPRDTGKISNQPQHF; DNA: TGTGCCAGCAGTGTCCCCCGGGACACCGGGAAAATTAGCAATCAGCCCCAGCATTTT; J: TRBJ1-5; D: -; V: TRBV6-2/TRBV6-3; size: -
CDR3: CASSLTFQVNTEAFF; DNA: TGTGCCAGCAGCTTAACCTTTCAAGTCAACACTGAAGCTTTCTTT; J: TRBJ1-1; D: -; V: TRBV7-2; size: -
CDR3: CSVEDGGTSGATDTQYF; DNA: TGCAGCGTTGAAGACGGCGGGACTAGTGGGGCCACAGATACGCAGTATTTT; J: TRBJ2-3; D: TRBD2; V: TRBV29-1; size: -
CDR3: CASSEGLAGNGEQYF; DNA: TGTGCCAGCAGCGAGGGTTTAGCGGGAAACGGTGAGCAGTACTTC; J: TRBJ2-7; D: TRBD2; V: TRBV7-9; size: -
CDR3: CASSTLGGQSIQYF; DNA: TGTGCCAGTAGTACGCTGGGTGGCCAGAGCATTCAGTACTTC; J: TRBJ2-4; D: -; V: TRBV19; size: few
CDR3: CASSETATNTGELFF; DNA: TGCGCCAGCAGTGAGACTGCTACGAACACCGGGGAGCTGTTTTTT; J: TRBJ2-2; D: -; V: TRBV10-1; size: many
CDR3: CASSLLSGSYEQYF; DNA: TGCGCCAGCAGCTTGCTGTCAGGGTCCTACGAGCAGTACTTC; J: TRBJ2-7; D: -; V: TRBV5-1; size: few
CDR3: CASSLDRELETQYF; DNA: TGTGCCAGCAGCTTGGATCGGGAGCTTGAGACCCAGTACTTC; J: TRBJ2-5; D: -; V: TRBV5-4; size: many
CDR3: CASSLKRTSGRGPYNEQFF; DNA: TGTGCCAGCAGTCTAAAACGGACTAGCGGGAGGGGGCCCTACAATGAGCAGTTCTTC; J: TRBJ2-1; D: TRBD2; V: TRBV28; size: -
CDR3: CASSFYGVGETQYF; DNA: TGTGCCAGCAGTTTCTACGGCGTCGGGGAGACCCAGTACTTC; J: TRBJ2-5; D: -; V: TRBV12-3/TRBV12-4; size: -
CDR3: CASRVRREQFF; DNA: TGTGCCAGCCGGGTTCGGCGTGAGCAGTTCTTC; J: TRBJ2-1; D: -; V: TRBV2; size: -
CDR3: CSARGGGDETQYF; DNA: TGCAGTGCTAGAGGGGGAGGGGACGAGACCCAGTACTTC; J: TRBJ2-5; D: TRBD2; V: TRBV20-1; size: few
CDR3: CASSEAGGQPQHF; DNA: TGTGCCAGCAGTGAAGCAGGGGGACAGCCCCAGCATTTT; J: TRBJ1-5; D: -; V: TRBV6-1; size: few
CDR3: CASRTDRLTGELFF; DNA: TGTGCCAGCAGAACGGACAGGTTGACCGGGGAGCTGTTTTTT; J: TRBJ2-2; D: TRBD1; V: TRBV5-8; size: many